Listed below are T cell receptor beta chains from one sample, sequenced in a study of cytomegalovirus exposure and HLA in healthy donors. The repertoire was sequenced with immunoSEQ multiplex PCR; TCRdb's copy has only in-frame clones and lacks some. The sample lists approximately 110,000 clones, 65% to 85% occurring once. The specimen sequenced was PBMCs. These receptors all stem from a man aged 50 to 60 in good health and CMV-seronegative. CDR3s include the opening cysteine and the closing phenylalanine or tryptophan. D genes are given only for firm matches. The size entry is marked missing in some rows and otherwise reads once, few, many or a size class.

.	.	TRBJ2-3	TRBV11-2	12	TGTGCCAGCAGCATCAGCGTTGGTACGCAGTATTTT	CASSISVGTQYF
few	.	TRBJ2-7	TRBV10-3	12	TGTGCCATCAGTGAAAATGGGGCCGAGCAGTACTTC	CAISENGAEQYF
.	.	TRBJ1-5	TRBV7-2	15	TGTGCCAGCAGCTTAAACGGGTGGCCGAATCAGCCCCAGCATTTT	CASSLNGWPNQPQHF
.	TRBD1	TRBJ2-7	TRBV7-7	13	TGTGCTAGCAGCCTTGACCGACAGGGCGAGCAGTACTTC	CASSLDRQGEQYF
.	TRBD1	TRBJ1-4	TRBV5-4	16	TGTGCCAGCAGCTTCTCCCCGGGACAGGCTAATGAAAAACTGTTTTTT	CASSFSPGQANEKLFF
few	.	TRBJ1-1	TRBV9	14	TGTGCCAGCAGCGAACGACTAGGGAACACTGAAGCTTTCTTT	CASSERLGNTEAFF
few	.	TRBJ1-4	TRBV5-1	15	TGCGCCAGCAGCTTGGACCCAGCAACTAATGAAAAACTGTTTTTT	CASSLDPATNEKLFF
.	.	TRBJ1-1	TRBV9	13	TGTGCCAGCAGCGAGGGGGTAAACACTGAAGCTTTCTTT	CASSEGVNTEAFF
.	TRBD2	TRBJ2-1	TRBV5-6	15	TGTGCCAGCATCTGGGGGGTAGCGGGGAGGAATGAGCAGTTCTTC	CASIWGVAGRNEQFF
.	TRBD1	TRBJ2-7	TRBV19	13	TGTGCCAGTAGTACCGAGACAGGGGCCGAGCAGTACTTC	CASSTETGAEQYF
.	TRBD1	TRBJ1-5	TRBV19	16	TGTGCCAGTAGTATTACCACTGGACAGGGAAACCAGCCCCAGCATTTT	CASSITTGQGNQPQHF
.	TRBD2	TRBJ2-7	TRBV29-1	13	TGCAGCGCCATTGAGGCGGGAGGGTTTGAGCAGTACTTC	CSAIEAGGFEQYF
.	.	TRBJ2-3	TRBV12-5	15	TGTGCTAGTGGTTTGGTACCAGGAAACACAGATACGCAGTATTTT	CASGLVPGNTDTQYF
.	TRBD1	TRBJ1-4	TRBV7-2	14	TGTGCCAGCAGCGTTACAGGGGTTAATGAAAAACTGTTTTTT	CASSVTGVNEKLFF
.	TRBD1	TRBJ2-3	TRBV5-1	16	TGCGCCAGCAGCTTGGACACAGGGGGCCCGGAAGATACGCAGTATTTT	CASSLDTGGPEDTQYF
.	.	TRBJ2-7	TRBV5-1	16	TGCGCCAGCAGCTTGGGAGATACAGAAATTGCCTACGAGCAGTACTTC	CASSLGDTEIAYEQYF
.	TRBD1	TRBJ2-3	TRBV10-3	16	TGTGCCATCAGTGAGTCAACAGGGGGCCGGGCGGATACGCAGTATTTT	CAISESTGGRADTQYF
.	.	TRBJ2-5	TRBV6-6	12	TGTGCCAGCAGCGGGAGTCAAGAGACCCAGTACTTC	CASSGSQETQYF
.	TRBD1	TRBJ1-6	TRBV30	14	TGTGCCTGGAGGGGGACAGGGGGAAATTCACCCCTCCACTTT	CAWRGTGGNSPLHF
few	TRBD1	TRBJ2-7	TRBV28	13	TGTGCCAGCAGGAGGACAGGGGCCTACGAGCAGTACTTC	CASRRTGAYEQYF
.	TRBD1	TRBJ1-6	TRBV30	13	TGTGCCTGGAGTCCGGACAGGGACTCACCCCTCCACTTT	CAWSPDRDSPLHF
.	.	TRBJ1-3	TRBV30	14	TGTGCCTGGACAGCGGGGAGCTCTGGAAACACCATATATTTT	CAWTAGSSGNTIYF
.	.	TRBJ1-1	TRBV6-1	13	TGTGCCAGCGCATTTTCTAGGGGAATTGAAGCTTTCTTT	CASAFSRGIEAFF
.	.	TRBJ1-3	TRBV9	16	TGTGCCAGCAGCGTAACCACCGGGACAACTGGAAACACCATATATTTT	CASSVTTGTTGNTIYF
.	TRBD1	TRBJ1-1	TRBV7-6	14	TGTGCCAGCAGCTCGACAGGGGGCGCTTCTGAAGCTTTCTTT	CASSSTGGASEAFF
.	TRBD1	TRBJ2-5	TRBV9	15	TGTGCCAGCAGCGTAGAGGGGGACAGCCAAGAGACCCAGTACTTC	CASSVEGDSQETQYF
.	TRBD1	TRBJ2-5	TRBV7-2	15	TGTGCCAGCAGCCAAGAGGGACAGGGTATGGAGACCCAGTACTTC	CASSQEGQGMETQYF
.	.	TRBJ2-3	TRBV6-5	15	TGTGCCAGCAGACCTGCTCGGGTCTACACAGATACGCAGTATTTT	CASRPARVYTDTQYF
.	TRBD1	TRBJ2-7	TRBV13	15	TGTGCCAGCAGCTTAGGGGACAGGGGACCCTACGAGCAGTACTTC	CASSLGDRGPYEQYF
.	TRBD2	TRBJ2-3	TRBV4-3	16	TGCGCCAGCAGCCAAGGTAGCGGGAGGGCCGGAGATACGCAGTATTTT	CASSQGSGRAGDTQYF
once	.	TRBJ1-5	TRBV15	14	TGTGCCACCAGCAGAGTCGGGGGGGATCAGCCCCAGCATTTT	CATSRVGGDQPQHF
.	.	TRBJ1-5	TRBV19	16	TGTGCCAGTTCCGGACTCCCGAAGGGTAGCAATCAGCCCCAGCATTTT	CASSGLPKGSNQPQHF
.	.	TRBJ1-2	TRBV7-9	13	TGTGCCAGCAGCTTAGCCAGACTGAGCGTCTACACCTTC	CASSLARLSVYTF
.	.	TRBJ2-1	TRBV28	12	TGTGCCAGCAGTGCGCGACGGGTTTGGCAGTTCTTC	CASSARRVWQFF
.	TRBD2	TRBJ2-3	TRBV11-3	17	TGTGCCAGCAGCTTAGGAATGGCGGGGGGCGCCACAGATACGCAGTATTTT	CASSLGMAGGATDTQYF
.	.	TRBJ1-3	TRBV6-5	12	TGTGCCAGCAGGGCCACTGGAAACACCATATATTTT	CASRATGNTIYF
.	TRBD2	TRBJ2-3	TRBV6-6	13	TGTGCCACCTCCCGGGGGGGGCCGGATACGCAGTATTTT	CATSRGGPDTQYF